This entry concerns a single TCR beta chain. The antigen it recognizes is unknown. No base quality information exists; no much larger clone differs at one position. In total, roughly 710 healthy bone marrow donors made up the cohort. At the time of sampling, every cohort member was nominally healthy, though immune exposures that went unrecorded were likely present. The donor was CMV seronegative and was included in the group of about 350 seronegative cohort members. Each donor provided a peripheral blood sample, and peripheral blood mononuclear cells were used for TCR beta sequencing. The Qiagen DNeasy Blood Extraction Kit was used to extract genomic DNA from the blood cell samples. Libraries were constructed by the immunoSEQ multiplex PCR assay. A mixture of 60 forward primers for TCR Vbeta segments and 13 reverse primers for TCR Jbeta segments was used in the multiplex PCR. A multiplex PCR assay on genomic DNA amplified the CDR3 region of rearranged TCR beta genes. Amplified TCR beta libraries were sequenced as 87-base-pair reads on the Illumina HiSeq System. Processing in the source paper ran as follows. In a later analysis, 80 million or so unique TCR beta chains were counted across the approximately 620 repertoires, and roughly 11 million of these chains were shared by at least two donors. A nearest-neighbor algorithm error-corrected the raw reads and collapsed the reads into unique sequences, merging closely related sequences to remove PCR and sequencing errors. V, D and J gene segments were assigned by aligning CDR3 sequences to IMGT reference sequences. Each retained sequence needed at least a six-nucleotide match to both a V gene segment and a J gene segment. Rearrangements were classified as productive when the CDR3 lacked stop codons and remained in frame with V and J, and all other rearrangements were classified as non-productive. Following IMGT convention, CDR3 was defined as the stretch from the second conserved V-encoded cysteine up to the conserved J-encoded phenylalanine. The earlier analysis of about 560 of the donors excluded any sequence lacking an unambiguous match to a single V gene segment. An earlier analysis of a few hundred of the donors called V segments functional above 56.7% productive rearrangements and segregating when the between-donor standard deviation exceeded 5%. To diagnose cytomegalovirus status from the catalog of TCR beta chain sequences, a statistical classification framework was built. A later analysis assigned V and J genes by comparing TCR nucleotide sequences with IMGT/GENE-DB human TR gene sequences. In a later analysis, CDR3 sequences and most-parsimonious VDJ recombination scenarios were assigned using the TCRdist pipeline. In a later analysis, each TCR beta chain was defined by its CDR3 amino acid sequence together with its V-gene family, and reads lacking a unique V-gene family were excluded. As a way to deal with suspected cross-contamination and a sequencing artifact, a later analysis dropped under 600 nucleotide sequences that were highly shared and had low generation probability. In a later analysis, a clonal expansion index was calculated for each public chain from normalized within-repertoire ranks of inferred template counts. In a later analysis, generation probabilities were computed using a VDJ recombination model fitted to out-of-frame rearrangements, and the results were checked against IGoR. A later analysis scored TCR-TCR, TCR-HLA and TCR-CMV co-occurrence with hypergeometric tests, applying a repertoire-size bias correction to TCR pairs. A later analysis estimated false discovery rates by permuting HLA or CMV assignments 20 times. A later analysis grouped co-occurring TCRs with DBSCAN, adding TCRdist sequence similarity when clustering within HLA-allele-positive subsets. Repertoires with fewer than 30,000 or more than 120,000 public chains, plus five repertoires with anomalous nucleotide sharing, were excluded from co-occurrence clustering. TCRdb retrieved this table from immuneACCESS and kept in-frame rearrangements only. Not all clones are present; in checked studies, unresolved V genes account for under half, and no reason is known for the remainder. V, J and clone size derive from that table, while D and trimming were established from the DNA sequence. For this sample there are 110,000 to 150,000 clones; around 75% appear just once. The ten largest clones take up 3.5% to 5% of the sample.

V and J lose 5 bases and 6 bases, and a span of 14 bases separates them. From the cysteine through the phenylalanine, the CDR3 covers 14 amino acids. Only CDR3 DNA remains: 42 bases, in frame from the first base. The germline V gene gives CDR1 as SGHVS and CDR2 as FNYEAQ. The sample originates from a study of cytomegalovirus exposure and HLA in healthy donors (dated by TCRdb to about 2017). Looking at the study overall: An earlier analysis of 587 of the donors reported 250 to 300 Gb of sequence data and about 120 million unique TCR beta sequences obtained from roughly 170 million T cells. Around 300 gigabases of sequencing data and tens of millions of unique TCR sequences were included in an early release covering several hundred HLA-typed donors. Among the roughly 400 genotyped donors, under 90% belonged to the genetic ancestry cluster associated with self-reported Caucasian donors. The study aimed to test whether cataloging public T cell receptors could reveal signatures of past pathogen exposure. The T cell repertoires of several hundred subjects were profiled by immunosequencing and related to cytomegalovirus serostatus. Along with the approximately 700-subject first cohort, a separate validation cohort of 120 different subjects was used. The study combined high-throughput TCR immunosequencing, statistical association of individual TCRs with disease status, and machine learning to predict cytomegalovirus infection status. In a later analysis, previously published TCR beta repertoires from 600 to 850 donors were re-analyzed and high-resolution HLA genotyping was added so that TCR occurrence patterns could be studied. In the later analysis, no new phenotypic data were used to find candidate immune exposures; instead, reliance was placed on TCR beta sequences and their occurrence across donors. An earlier analysis of 500 to 650 of the donors applied high-throughput TCR beta sequencing to assess whether each TCR beta V gene segment acted as functional or pseudogenic. Donor age, sex, ethnicity and CMV serostatus were compiled alongside the repertoire data. In a later genetic analysis, genome-wide SNP genotypes for about three fifths of the roughly 670 donors were used, and that subset was treated as a discovery cohort. All discovery cohort repertoires had been generated on a single sequencing platform. HLA typing included class I and class II loci at four-digit resolution. Typing coverage differed by locus: A, B, C, DRB1 and DQB1 were typed in roughly 620-630 donors, DQA1 in 522, DPA1 in 600 to 610, and DPB1 in 472. Several DR-DQ haplotypes were handled as single units for association and clustering, since linkage in the cohort was strong. Across approximately 400 genotyped donors of the cohort, an average of approximately 240,000 unique TCR beta nucleotide sequences per donor were sequenced, and approximately 19% of those sequences were non-productive.

Broad study findings and their caveats: Some IMGT-functional V segments, including TRBV6-2 and TRBV6-3, could not be distinguished by the 87-base-pair reads and were therefore excluded. For the cohort, immune exposure information was limited to CMV serostatus. Around 16 rarely observed V segments, including chromosome 9 orphons, were excluded from the earlier analysis of about 500 of the donors because counts were too low. This cohort had only TCR beta chains sequenced, and the lack of alpha or paired-chain data limited which features could be detected. In a later analysis, most CMV-associated TCR beta chains were found to appear HLA-restricted, with HLA associations seemingly driven largely by CMV exposure. In an earlier analysis of fewer than 750 of the donors, most TCR beta V segments were observed in productive rearrangements about 87% or about 30% of the time, broadly matching IMGT annotations. The sequencing pipeline was judged likely to have produced a cluster of highly shared sequence variants as a technical artifact. V-gene and J-gene trimming of TCR beta chains was associated with a missense DCLRE1C variant in a later genetic analysis, and the association was replicated in an independent cohort. A few of the identified cytomegalovirus-associated TCR beta chains were confirmed in vitro to be specific for cytomegalovirus antigens. Roughly uniform sequencing depth across donors was assumed in presence/absence analyses, although this assumption may not hold. In a later analysis, several top co-occurrence clusters were reported to appear linked to parvovirus B19, influenza, CMV and Epstein-Barr virus. Most TCR sequences were observed very rarely across donors, whereas some public TCRs were present in many individuals. A further reported finding was that TCR beta sequences accurately predicted the HLA-A and HLA-B alleles for most subjects in the first cohort. According to a later genetic analysis, donors in an Asian-associated ancestry cluster had fewer N-insertions in productive TCRs than the approximately 670-donor mean. Because HLA typing was missing for some donors at each locus, association tests included only the typed subset. Cytomegalovirus status was reported to be diagnosed by the classifier with high specificity and sensitivity in both the original and validation cohorts. A later analysis found that TCR association rates varied across HLA loci, with DRB1 alleles showing the most associated TCRs and HLA-C alleles the fewest. Linkage disequilibrium might explain the correlated functional status among segregating V segments, but an unknown experimental factor could not be ruled out. In the study, around 150 TCR beta chains were listed as associated with cytomegalovirus. A later analysis found that HLA-associated TCR beta chains were more clonally expanded and had lower generation probabilities than equally common non-associated chains. Assigning TCR associations to individual alleles was difficult when HLA alleles, especially DR and DQ, strongly co-occurred. Specific HLA alleles were associated with about 17,000 TCR beta sequences at a false discovery rate of 0.05 in a later analysis. The authors suggested that the approach could potentially be generalized to other disease states and immunological phenotypes.

This chain is built from TRBV7-6 and TRBJ2-1; the D gene is perhaps TRBD2, from 6 matching bases. The sequence came from a man aged 55 to 69 in good health and CMV-seronegative. Sequencing was carried out using PBMCs. At the DNA level, the sequence is TGTGCCAGCAGCCCGGACTACTCCAGCAATGAGCAGTTCTTC. Translated, it gives CASSPDYSSNEQFF. This CDR3, with the reference TRBV7-6 and TRBJ2-1 proteins standing in past its ends, gives the full variable domain GAGVSQSPRYKVTKRGQDVALRCDPISGHVSLYWYRQALGQGPEFLTYFNYEAQQDKSGLPNDRFSAERPEGSISTLTIQRTEQRDSAMYRCASSPDYSSNEQFFGPGTRLTVL.